This T cell receptor beta chain was sequenced for a study of blood T cells in healthy people across ages. General study points: Unknown donor CMV status possibly confounded expanded clonotype changes.

With a J-beta primer mix and a sample-barcoded 5' primer, a second PCR ran about 7 to 11 cycles. Carrying 12 random nucleotides, a template-switch adaptor labeled each individual cDNA molecule. Sequencing yielded, for each sample, at least 3 million paired-end reads carrying CDR3. One entry per CDR3 protein results from TCRdb running MiXCR on the 5' RACE reads. The profile shows about 750,000 distinct CDR3 sequences, 50% to 65% of them singletons. This clonotype was recorded a few times. As yet, its antigen is unknown. Sequencing used blood. The receptor comes from an older man in good health.

For the CDR3, the DNA is TGTGCCAGCAGCTTCGACAGGGGGACCCTCCGGGAAGAGCAGTTCTTC. This gives the protein CASSFDRGTLREEQFF. The chain recombines TRBV7-9 with TRBJ2-1, with TRBD1 identical over 9 bases. The CDR3 contains 16 residues. CDR1 is SEHNR, CDR2 FQNEAQ, per germline (reference sequence). V gave up 3 bases and J gave up 10 bases; unmatched junction bases: 13. The full variable domain, in which reference TRBV7-9 and TRBJ2-1 provide the parts outside the CDR3, is DTGVSQNPRHKITKRGQNVTFRCDPISEHNRLYWYRQTLGQGPEFLTYFQNEAQLEKSRLLSDRFSAERPKGSFSTLEIQRTEQGDSAMYLCASSFDRGTLREEQFFGPGTRLTVL.